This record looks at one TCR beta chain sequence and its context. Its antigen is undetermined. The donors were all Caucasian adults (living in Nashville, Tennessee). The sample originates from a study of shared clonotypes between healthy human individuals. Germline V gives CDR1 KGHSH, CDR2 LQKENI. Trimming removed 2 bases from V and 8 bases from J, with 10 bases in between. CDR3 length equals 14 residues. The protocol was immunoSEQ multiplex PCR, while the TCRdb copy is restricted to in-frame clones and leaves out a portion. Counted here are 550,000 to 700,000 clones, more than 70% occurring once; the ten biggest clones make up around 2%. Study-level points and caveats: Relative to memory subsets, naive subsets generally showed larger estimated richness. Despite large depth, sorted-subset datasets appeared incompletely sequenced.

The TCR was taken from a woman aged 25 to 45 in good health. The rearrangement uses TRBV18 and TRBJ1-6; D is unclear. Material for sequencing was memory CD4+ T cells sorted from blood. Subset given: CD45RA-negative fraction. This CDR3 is CASSPTQDDSPLHF. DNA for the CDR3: TGTGCCAGCTCACCAACCCAGGACGATTCACCCCTCCACTTT.